Listed below are T cell receptor beta chains from one sample, sequenced in a study of blood T cell repertoires in COVID-19. Using immunoSEQ multiplex PCR, the repertoire was profiled, and TCRdb retains in-frame clones only, with some absent. This sample has roughly 100,000 clones, with around 85% found just once. The sample comprised peripheral blood. Receptor source: an elderly woman with active or convalescent COVID-19. Both conserved end residues are part of each CDR3. The order of the fields is D gene, V gene, J gene, CDR3 protein. A D gene is named only where the DNA matches it firmly.

NA	TRBV12-3/TRBV12-4	TRBJ1-2	CASRLSTGSGYTF
NA	TRBV11-2	TRBJ2-1	CASSLGRKTIISYNEQFF
NA	TRBV10-3	TRBJ1-2	CAISGTTGEDGYTF
NA	TRBV30	TRBJ1-3	CAQKTGGNTIYF
NA	TRBV6-5	TRBJ1-1	CASSNTGSEAFF
TRBD2	TRBV18	TRBJ2-3	CASSPIPLAGTTTDTQYF
NA	TRBV7-8	TRBJ2-2	CASRDSGGTGELFF
NA	TRBV5-1	TRBJ2-1	CASSFWGETGNEQFF
NA	TRBV2	TRBJ1-6	CASTIRVADSPLHF
TRBD1	TRBV27	TRBJ2-7	CASSPVDRGSEQYF
NA	TRBV11-3	TRBJ1-1	CASSGSNTEAFF
NA	TRBV18	TRBJ1-2	CASSPARNYGYTF
NA	TRBV27	TRBJ1-1	CGPSLGLTNTEAFF
NA	TRBV5-1	TRBJ1-6	CASSFDWPNSPLHF
TRBD2	TRBV5-1	TRBJ2-3	CASSLATSGGVSTDTQYF
TRBD2	TRBV5-4	TRBJ2-5	CASSALAGGSQETQYF
NA	TRBV6-5	TRBJ2-7	CASSMTGNSYEQYF
TRBD2	TRBV5-8	TRBJ2-7	CASSLLAGYEQYF
TRBD1	TRBV3-1/TRBV3-2	TRBJ1-2	CASSQESGRTGSYGYTF